One TCR beta chain is described in this entry. The target antigen is unknown. Every subset's genomic DNA went evenly onto several immunoSEQ plates. TCRdb keeps only in-frame clones here, not all; method: immunoSEQ multiplex PCR. This sample has roughly 2,500,000 clones, with roughly 93% found just once. These data originate in a study of shared clonotypes between healthy human individuals. Looking at the study overall: The cohort comprised a couple of women and a few men. Their ages spanned 18 to 49 years. Each donor had three CD4 naive, three CD4 memory, two CD8 naive and one CD8 memory plate. Study-wide findings and caveats: Sampling included only blood; tissue repertoires likely differ.

Germline V gene lookup returns CDR1 LNHDA and CDR2 SQIVND (reference sequence). The CDR3 is 15 amino acids. V was pared by 4 bases and J by 4 bases, with 17 bases between. This sequence originates from a man between 18 and 29 years old in good health. Some clones in this sample may be carry-over from other donors' samples. The chain carries TRBV19 and TRBJ2-7, with a weak D call TRBD2 (6 bases). What was sequenced was naive CD4+ T cells from PBMCs. Described subset: CD45RA+ positively selected. Here the CDR3 reads CASSRGTGSGYEQYF. The CDR3 DNA sequence: TGTGCCAGTAGTAGGGGTACCGGGAGCGGGTACGAGCAGTACTTC.